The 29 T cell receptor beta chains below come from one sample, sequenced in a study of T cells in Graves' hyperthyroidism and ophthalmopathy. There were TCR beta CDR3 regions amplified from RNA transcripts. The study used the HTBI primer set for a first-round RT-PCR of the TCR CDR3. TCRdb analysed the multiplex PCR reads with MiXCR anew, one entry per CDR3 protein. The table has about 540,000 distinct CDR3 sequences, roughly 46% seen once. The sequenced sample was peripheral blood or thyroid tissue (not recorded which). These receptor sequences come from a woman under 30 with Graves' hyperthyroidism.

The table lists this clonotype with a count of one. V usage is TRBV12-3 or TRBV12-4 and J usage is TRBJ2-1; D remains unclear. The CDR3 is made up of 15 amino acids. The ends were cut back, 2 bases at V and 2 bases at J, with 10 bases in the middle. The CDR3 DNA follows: TGTGCCAGCAGTTTATACCCACCCACCTACAATGAGCAGTTCTTC. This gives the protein CASSLYPPTYNEQFF.

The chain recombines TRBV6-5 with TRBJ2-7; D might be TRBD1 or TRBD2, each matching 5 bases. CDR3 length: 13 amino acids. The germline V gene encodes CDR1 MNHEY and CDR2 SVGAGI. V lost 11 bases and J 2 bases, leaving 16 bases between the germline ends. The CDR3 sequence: CACRDAETYEQYF. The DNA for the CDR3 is TGTGCCTGCCGGGACGCAGAAACCTACGAGCAGTACTTC.

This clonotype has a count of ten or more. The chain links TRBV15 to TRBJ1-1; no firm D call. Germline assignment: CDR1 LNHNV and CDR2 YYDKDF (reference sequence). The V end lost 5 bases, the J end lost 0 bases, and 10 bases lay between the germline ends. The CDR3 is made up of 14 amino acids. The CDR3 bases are TGTGCCACCAGCGGAAACTTGCTGAACACTGAAGCTTTCTTT. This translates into CATSGNLLNTEAFF. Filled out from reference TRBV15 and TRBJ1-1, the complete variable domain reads DAMVIQNPRYQVTQFGKPVTLSCSQTLNHNVMYWYQQKSSQAPKLLFHYYDKDFNNEADTPDNFQSRRPNTSFCFLDIRSPGLGDTAMYLCATSGNLLNTEAFFGQGTRLTVV.

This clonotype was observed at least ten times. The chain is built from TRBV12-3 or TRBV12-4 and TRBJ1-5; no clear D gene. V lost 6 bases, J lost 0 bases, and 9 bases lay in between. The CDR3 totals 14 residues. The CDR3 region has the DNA TGTGCCAGCAGCCTCGATTATAGCAATCAGCCCCAGCATTTT. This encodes CASSLDYSNQPQHF.

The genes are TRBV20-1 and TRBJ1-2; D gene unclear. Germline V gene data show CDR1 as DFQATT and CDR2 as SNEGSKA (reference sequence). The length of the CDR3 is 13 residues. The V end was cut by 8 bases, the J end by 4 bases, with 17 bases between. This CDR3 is CSLGGGRAYGYTF. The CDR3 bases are TGCAGTTTAGGAGGAGGGCGTGCCTATGGCTACACCTTC.

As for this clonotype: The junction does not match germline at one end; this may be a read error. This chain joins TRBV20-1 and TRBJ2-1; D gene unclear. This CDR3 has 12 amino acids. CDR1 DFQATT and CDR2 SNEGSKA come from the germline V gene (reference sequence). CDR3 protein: CSARVNNNVQFF. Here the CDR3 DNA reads TGCAGTGCTAGAGTCAATAACAATGTGCAGTTCTTC.

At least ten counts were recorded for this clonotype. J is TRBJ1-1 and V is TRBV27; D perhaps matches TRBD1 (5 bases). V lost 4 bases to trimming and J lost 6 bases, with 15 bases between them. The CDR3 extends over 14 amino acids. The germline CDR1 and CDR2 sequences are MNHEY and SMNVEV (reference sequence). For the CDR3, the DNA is TGTGCCAGCAGTTGGCGTCCCCGGGGGGCTGAAGCTTTCTTT. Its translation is CASSWRPRGAEAFF.

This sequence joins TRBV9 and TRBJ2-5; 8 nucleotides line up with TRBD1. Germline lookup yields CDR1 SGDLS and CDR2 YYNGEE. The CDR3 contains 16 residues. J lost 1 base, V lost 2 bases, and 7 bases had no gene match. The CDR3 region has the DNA TGTGCCAGCAGCGTGGGACAGGCGACCTTCCAAGAGACCCAGTACTTC. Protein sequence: CASSVGQATFQETQYF.

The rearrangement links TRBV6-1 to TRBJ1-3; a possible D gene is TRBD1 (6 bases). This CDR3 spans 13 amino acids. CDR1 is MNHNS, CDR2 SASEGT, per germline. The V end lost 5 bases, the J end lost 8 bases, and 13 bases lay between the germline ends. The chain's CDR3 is CASSYRERDTIYF. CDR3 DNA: TGTGCCAGCAGTTACAGGGAGCGAGACACCATATATTTT.

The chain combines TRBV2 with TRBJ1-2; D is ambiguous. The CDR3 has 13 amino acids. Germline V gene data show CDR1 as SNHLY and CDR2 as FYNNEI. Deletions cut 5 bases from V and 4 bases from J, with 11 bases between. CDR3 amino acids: CASSSGVGYGYTF. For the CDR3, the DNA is TGTGCCAGCAGTAGCGGGGTTGGCTATGGCTACACCTTC.

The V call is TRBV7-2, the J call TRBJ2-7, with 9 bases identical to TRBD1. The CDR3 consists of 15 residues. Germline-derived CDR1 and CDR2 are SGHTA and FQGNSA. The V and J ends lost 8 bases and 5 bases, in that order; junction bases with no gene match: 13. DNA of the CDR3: TGTGCCAGCTCACTTGCCGGGACAGGGCAGAACGAGCAGTACTTC. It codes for CASSLAGTGQNEQYF.

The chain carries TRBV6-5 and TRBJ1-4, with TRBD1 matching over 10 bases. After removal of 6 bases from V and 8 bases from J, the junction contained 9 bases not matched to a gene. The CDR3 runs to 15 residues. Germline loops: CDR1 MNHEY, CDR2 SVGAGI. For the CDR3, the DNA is TGTGCCAGCAGGCGCGGGACAGGGGTTACCGAAAAACTGTTTTTT. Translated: CASRRGTGVTEKLFF.

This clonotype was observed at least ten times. As DNA, the CDR3 is TGTGCCAGCAGCTCAACAGTTGGGACAGGGTATCCGATAGGGGATGAAAAACTGTTTTTT. The encoded protein is CASSSTVGTGYPIGDEKLFF. The V call is TRBV7-9, the J call TRBJ1-4, with TRBD1 matching 9 bases. The germline V gene encodes CDR1 SEHNR and CDR2 FQNEAQ (reference sequence). This CDR3 contains 20 residues. Trimming cost V 4 bases and J 6 bases; bases outside gene matches: 21.

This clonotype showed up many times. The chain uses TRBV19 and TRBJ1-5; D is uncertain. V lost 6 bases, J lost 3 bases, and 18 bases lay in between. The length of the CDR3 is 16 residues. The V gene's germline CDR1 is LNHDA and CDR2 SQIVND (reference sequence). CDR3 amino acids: CASSLITDQANQPQHF. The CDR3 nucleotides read TGTGCCAGTAGCCTTATAACCGACCAAGCCAATCAGCCCCAGCATTTT.

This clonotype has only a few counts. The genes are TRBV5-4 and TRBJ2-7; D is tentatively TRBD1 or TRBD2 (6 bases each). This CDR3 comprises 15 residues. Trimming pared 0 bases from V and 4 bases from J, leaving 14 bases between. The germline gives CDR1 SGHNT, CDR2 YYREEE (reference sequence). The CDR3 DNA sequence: TGTGCCAGCAGCTTGGGTCCGGGGGCGGTATACGAGCAGTACTTC. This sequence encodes CASSLGPGAVYEQYF.

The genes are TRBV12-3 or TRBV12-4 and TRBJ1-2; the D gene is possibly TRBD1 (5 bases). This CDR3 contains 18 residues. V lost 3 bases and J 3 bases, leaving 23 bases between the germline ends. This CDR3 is CASSLGGRGTVEDYGYTF. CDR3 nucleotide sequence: TGTGCCAGCAGTTTGGGGGGGAGAGGGACCGTCGAAGACTATGGCTACACCTTC.

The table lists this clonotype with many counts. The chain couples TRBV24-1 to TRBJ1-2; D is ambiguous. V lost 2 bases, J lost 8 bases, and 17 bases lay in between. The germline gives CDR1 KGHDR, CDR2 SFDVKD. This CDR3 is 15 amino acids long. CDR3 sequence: CATSDSTAGSRGYTF. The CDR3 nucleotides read TGTGCCACCAGTGATTCCACGGCGGGTTCGCGAGGCTACACCTTC.

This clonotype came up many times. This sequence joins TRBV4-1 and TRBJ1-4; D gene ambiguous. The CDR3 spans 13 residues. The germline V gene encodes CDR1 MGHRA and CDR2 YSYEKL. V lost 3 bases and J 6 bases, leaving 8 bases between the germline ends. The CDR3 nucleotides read TGCGCCAGCAGCCACCGATATCATGAAAAACTGTTTTTT. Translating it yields CASSHRYHEKLFF.

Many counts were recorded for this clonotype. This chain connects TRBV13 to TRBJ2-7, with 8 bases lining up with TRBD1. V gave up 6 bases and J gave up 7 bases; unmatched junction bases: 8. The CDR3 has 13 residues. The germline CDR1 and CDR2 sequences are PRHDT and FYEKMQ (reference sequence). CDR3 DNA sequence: TGTGCCAGCAGTTCGACAGGGGTAAAGGAGCAGTACTTC. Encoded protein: CASSSTGVKEQYF.

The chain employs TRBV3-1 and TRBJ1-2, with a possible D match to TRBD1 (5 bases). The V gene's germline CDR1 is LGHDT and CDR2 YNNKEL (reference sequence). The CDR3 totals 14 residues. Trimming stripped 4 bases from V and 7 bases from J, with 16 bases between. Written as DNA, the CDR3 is TGTGCCAGCAGCCCAGGTAGGGACTCATCTGGCTACACCTTC. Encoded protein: CASSPGRDSSGYTF.

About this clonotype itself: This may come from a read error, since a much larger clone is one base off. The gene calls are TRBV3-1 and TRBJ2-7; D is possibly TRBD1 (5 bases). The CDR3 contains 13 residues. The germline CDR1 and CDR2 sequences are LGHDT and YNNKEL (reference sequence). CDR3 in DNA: TGTACCAGCAGCCTACCAGGGCGCCGCGAGCAGTACTTC. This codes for CTSSLPGRREQYF.

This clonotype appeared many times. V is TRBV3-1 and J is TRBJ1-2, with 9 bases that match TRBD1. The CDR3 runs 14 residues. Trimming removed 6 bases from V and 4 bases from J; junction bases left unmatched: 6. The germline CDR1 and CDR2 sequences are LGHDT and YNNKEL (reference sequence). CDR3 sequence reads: CASRWTGEVYGYTF. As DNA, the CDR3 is TGTGCCAGCAGGTGGACAGGGGAGGTCTATGGCTACACCTTC.

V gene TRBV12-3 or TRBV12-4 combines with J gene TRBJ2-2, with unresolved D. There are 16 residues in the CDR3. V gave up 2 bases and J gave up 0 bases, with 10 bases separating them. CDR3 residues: CASSLYAVSNTGELFF. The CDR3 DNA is TGTGCCAGCAGTTTATATGCGGTATCGAACACCGGGGAGCTGTTTTTT.

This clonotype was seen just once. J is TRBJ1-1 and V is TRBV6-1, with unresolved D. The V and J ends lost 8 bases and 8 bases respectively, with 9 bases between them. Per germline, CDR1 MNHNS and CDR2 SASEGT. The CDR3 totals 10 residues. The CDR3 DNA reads TGTGCCAGCTACTTGTACGAAGCTTTCTTT. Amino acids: CASYLYEAFF.

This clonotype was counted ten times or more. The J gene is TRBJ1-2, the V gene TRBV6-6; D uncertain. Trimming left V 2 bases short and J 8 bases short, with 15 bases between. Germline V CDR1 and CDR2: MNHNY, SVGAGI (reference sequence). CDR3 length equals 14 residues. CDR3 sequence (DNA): TGTGCCAGCAGTTACGGGCAGGCTATGGAAGGCTACACCTTC. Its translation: CASSYGQAMEGYTF.

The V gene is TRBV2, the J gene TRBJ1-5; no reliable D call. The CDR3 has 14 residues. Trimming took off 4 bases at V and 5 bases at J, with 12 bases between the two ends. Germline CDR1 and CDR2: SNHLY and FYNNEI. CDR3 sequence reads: CASSVGLRHQPQHF. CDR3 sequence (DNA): TGTGCCAGCAGTGTTGGATTAAGGCATCAGCCCCAGCATTTT.

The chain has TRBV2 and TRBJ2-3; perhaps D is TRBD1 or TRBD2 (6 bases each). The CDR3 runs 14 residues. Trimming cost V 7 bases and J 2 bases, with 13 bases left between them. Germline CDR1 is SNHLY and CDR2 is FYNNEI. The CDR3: CASNRGEVTDTQYF. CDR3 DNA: TGTGCCAGCAATAGGGGGGAGGTCACAGATACGCAGTATTTT.

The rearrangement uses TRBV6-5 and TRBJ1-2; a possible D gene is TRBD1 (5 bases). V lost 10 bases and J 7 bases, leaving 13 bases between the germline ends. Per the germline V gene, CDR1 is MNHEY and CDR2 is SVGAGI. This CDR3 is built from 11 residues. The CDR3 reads CATMAGGGYTF. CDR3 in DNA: TGTGCCACCATGGCCGGGGGTGGCTACACCTTC.

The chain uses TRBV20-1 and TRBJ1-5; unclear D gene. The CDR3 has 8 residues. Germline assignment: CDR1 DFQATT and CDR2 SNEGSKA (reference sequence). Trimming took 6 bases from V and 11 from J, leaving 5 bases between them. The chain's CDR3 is CSAPSQHF. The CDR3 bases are TGCAGTGCCCCTTCCCAGCATTTT.